Listed below are T cell receptor beta chains from one sample, sequenced in a study of neoadjuvant anti-PD-1 for oral cavity cancer. Clones were read by immunoSEQ multiplex PCR, and TCRdb kept only the in-frame ones, dropping some. The data contain around 12,000 clones, about 60% of them singletons. Sequencing used tumor tissue, obtained before nivolumab (anti-PD-1) treatment. These receptors all stem from a person aged 35-79 years with oral cavity squamous cell carcinoma. The CDR3 runs from the conserved cysteine through the conserved F or W. A D gene is named only where the DNA matches it firmly. Clone size appears in some rows only: once, few, many, or a class for an expanded clone.

V: TRBV9
D: .
size: medium-sized
J: TRBJ1-3
CDR3: CASSLNGNTIYF
DNA: TGTGCCAGCAGCTTAAATGGAAACACCATATATTTT

V: TRBV6-5
D: .
size: few
J: TRBJ2-1
CDR3: CASSQGQEQFF
DNA: TGTGCCAGCAGCCAGGGACAAGAGCAGTTCTTC

V: TRBV6-1
D: TRBD1
size: few
J: TRBJ2-2
CDR3: CASSGQGPPGELFF
DNA: TGTGCCAGCAGCGGACAGGGTCCCCCCGGGGAGCTGTTTTTT

V: TRBV5-6
D: .
size: .
J: TRBJ2-2
CDR3: CASSLKLPGELFF
DNA: TGTGCCAGCAGCTTGAAGTTACCAGGGGAGCTGTTTTTT

V: TRBV11-2
D: TRBD1
size: .
J: TRBJ1-2
CDR3: CASSPGTGSSYTF
DNA: TGTGCCAGCAGCCCCGGGACAGGGAGCAGCTACACCTTC

V: TRBV11-2
D: TRBD2
size: few
J: TRBJ2-7
CDR3: CASSPGGYYEQYF
DNA: TGTGCCAGCAGCCCGGGGGGGTACTACGAGCAGTACTTC

V: TRBV6-1
D: .
size: few
J: TRBJ1-5
CDR3: CASSELRGNQPQHF
DNA: TGTGCCAGCAGTGAATTAAGGGGTAATCAGCCCCAGCATTTT

V: TRBV11-2
D: .
size: .
J: TRBJ2-5
CDR3: CASSLEQGRETQYF
DNA: TGTGCCAGCAGCTTAGAACAGGGCCGAGAGACCCAGTACTTC

V: TRBV5-6
D: TRBD1
size: .
J: TRBJ2-5
CDR3: CASGQGGETQYF
DNA: TGTGCCAGCGGACAGGGGGGGGAGACCCAGTACTTC

V: TRBV2
D: TRBD1
size: .
J: TRBJ1-1
CDR3: CASTGQGQTEAFF
DNA: TGTGCCAGCACTGGACAGGGTCAGACTGAAGCTTTCTTT

V: TRBV5-6
D: .
size: .
J: TRBJ2-1
CDR3: CASSLVPYNEQFF
DNA: TGTGCCAGCAGCTTGGTGCCCTACAATGAGCAGTTCTTC

V: TRBV6-5
D: .
size: few
J: TRBJ2-7
CDR3: CATRQEYGYEQYF
DNA: TGTGCCACGCGCCAGGAGTACGGGTACGAGCAGTACTTC

V: TRBV6-5
D: .
size: .
J: TRBJ1-2
CDR3: CASSTQEGYGYTF
DNA: TGTGCCAGCAGTACTCAAGAGGGATACGGCTACACCTTC

V: TRBV6-5
D: TRBD2
size: .
J: TRBJ2-1
CDR3: CASSPVGGSGYEQFF
DNA: TGTGCCAGCAGCCCCGTCGGCGGGAGTGGATATGAGCAGTTCTTC

V: TRBV6-4
D: TRBD2
size: .
J: TRBJ2-1
CDR3: CASSAGLAALDEQFF
DNA: TGTGCCAGCAGTGCGGGGCTAGCGGCTTTGGATGAGCAGTTCTTC

V: TRBV4-1
D: .
size: few
J: TRBJ2-7
CDR3: CASSQAHSVLGAPSSYEQYF
DNA: TGCGCCAGCAGCCAAGCCCACTCCGTCCTTGGAGCGCCAAGCTCCTACGAGCAGTACTTC

V: TRBV5-6
D: .
size: medium-sized
J: TRBJ2-7
CDR3: CASSWPGHSGEQYF
DNA: TGTGCCAGCAGCTGGCCGGGACACTCAGGGGAGCAGTACTTC

V: TRBV11-2
D: .
size: .
J: TRBJ2-7
CDR3: CASSLGGGDILPYEQYF
DNA: TGTGCCAGCAGCTTAGGTGGGGGGGACATCCTCCCCTACGAGCAGTACTTC

V: TRBV28
D: .
size: .
J: TRBJ1-2
CDR3: CASSSSGTSGYTF
DNA: TGTGCCAGCAGTTCTTCCGGGACGAGTGGCTACACCTTC

V: TRBV5-6
D: .
size: .
J: TRBJ2-6
CDR3: CASSSPGMVYSGANVLTF
DNA: TGTGCCAGCAGCTCGCCAGGGATGGTATACTCTGGGGCCAACGTCCTGACTTTC

V: TRBV7-9
D: .
size: .
J: TRBJ2-1
CDR3: CASSPEGSGYNEQFF
DNA: TGTGCCAGCAGCCCTGAGGGTAGCGGCTACAATGAGCAGTTCTTC

V: TRBV5-1
D: .
size: few
J: TRBJ2-5
CDR3: CASSLAGGASRETQYF
DNA: TGCGCCAGCAGCTTGGCCGGAGGGGCTTCGAGGGAGACCCAGTACTTC

V: TRBV19
D: TRBD1
size: .
J: TRBJ1-5
CDR3: CASAAGQVYQPQHF
DNA: TGTGCCAGTGCCGCGGGACAGGTCTATCAGCCCCAGCATTTT

V: TRBV11-1
D: .
size: .
J: TRBJ1-1
CDR3: CASSPILGNTEAFF
DNA: TGTGCCAGCAGCCCTATTTTGGGTAACACTGAAGCTTTCTTT

V: TRBV5-1
D: TRBD2
size: .
J: TRBJ2-7
CDR3: CASSLTSASGSYEQYF
DNA: TGCGCCAGCAGCTTGACCTCCGCTAGCGGCTCCTACGAGCAGTACTTC

V: TRBV14
D: .
size: few
J: TRBJ1-2
CDR3: CASSQVGVFGYTF
DNA: TGTGCCAGCAGCCAAGTTGGGGTTTTCGGCTACACCTTC

V: TRBV9
D: .
size: .
J: TRBJ2-1
CDR3: CASSALGVEQFF
DNA: TGTGCCAGCAGCGCCCTAGGGGTTGAGCAGTTCTTC

V: TRBV7-9
D: .
size: .
J: TRBJ1-5
CDR3: CASTLGGTGGSNQPQHF
DNA: TGTGCCAGCACCTTAGGGGGGACGGGAGGAAGCAATCAGCCCCAGCATTTT

V: TRBV6-1
D: TRBD1
size: few
J: TRBJ2-3
CDR3: CASSELRPGGTDTQYF
DNA: TGTGCCAGCAGTGAACTCCGGCCAGGGGGTACAGATACGCAGTATTTT

V: TRBV19
D: .
size: few
J: TRBJ2-6
CDR3: CASKENSGANVLTF
DNA: TGTGCCAGTAAGGAAAACTCTGGGGCCAACGTCCTGACTTTC

V: TRBV9
D: TRBD1
size: few
J: TRBJ1-2
CDR3: CASSEGTGLYGYTF
DNA: TGTGCCAGCAGCGAGGGGACAGGACTGTATGGCTACACCTTC

V: TRBV5-4
D: .
size: .
J: TRBJ1-1
CDR3: CASSLQGPNTEAFF
DNA: TGTGCCAGCAGCTTGCAGGGGCCGAACACTGAAGCTTTCTTT

V: TRBV19
D: TRBD1
size: few
J: TRBJ2-3
CDR3: CASSWDRSSTDTQYF
DNA: TGTGCCAGTAGTTGGGACAGATCGAGCACAGATACGCAGTATTTT

V: TRBV5-1
D: TRBD2
size: .
J: TRBJ2-7
CDR3: CASSLTAGGGVEQYF
DNA: TGCGCCAGCAGCTTGACAGCGGGAGGCGGGGTCGAGCAGTACTTC

V: TRBV7-6
D: .
size: once
J: TRBJ2-7
CDR3: CASSLGGTYEQYF
DNA: TGTGCCAGCAGCTTAGGGGGTACCTACGAGCAGTACTTC

V: TRBV11-2
D: .
size: .
J: TRBJ2-7
CDR3: CASSLEGGIYEQYF
DNA: TGTGCCAGCAGCTTAGAGGGCGGGATCTACGAGCAGTACTTC

V: TRBV5-1
D: .
size: .
J: TRBJ2-1
CDR3: CASSSVGGQYNEQFF
DNA: TGCGCCAGCAGCTCTGTGGGAGGACAGTACAATGAGCAGTTCTTC

V: TRBV27
D: .
size: .
J: TRBJ1-5
CDR3: CASTLRWGSNQPQHF
DNA: TGTGCCAGCACCCTCAGGTGGGGTAGCAATCAGCCCCAGCATTTT

V: TRBV5-4
D: TRBD1
size: once
J: TRBJ2-7
CDR3: CASSFRGLSYEQYF
DNA: TGTGCCAGCAGCTTCAGGGGGCTGTCCTACGAGCAGTACTTC

V: TRBV30
D: .
size: .
J: TRBJ1-2
CDR3: CAWTPGELIYGYTF
DNA: TGTGCCTGGACACCAGGCGAACTAATCTATGGCTACACCTTC

V: TRBV10-3
D: .
size: few
J: TRBJ2-1
CDR3: CAISDSYNEQFF
DNA: TGTGCCATCAGTGACTCCTACAATGAGCAGTTCTTC

V: TRBV11-1
D: .
size: once
J: TRBJ2-1
CDR3: CASSPTTPVVFNEQFF
DNA: TGTGCCAGCAGTCCGACCACGCCCGTCGTATTCAATGAGCAGTTCTTC

V: TRBV5-1
D: TRBD1
size: few
J: TRBJ1-2
CDR3: CASSLGTGDGYTF
DNA: TGCGCCAGCAGCTTGGGGACAGGGGATGGCTACACCTTC

V: TRBV7-9
D: .
size: .
J: TRBJ2-3
CDR3: CASSLSKADTQYF
DNA: TGTGCCAGCAGCTTATCGAAGGCAGATACGCAGTATTTT

V: TRBV27
D: .
size: .
J: TRBJ2-1
CDR3: CASSFGKAGVGEQFF
DNA: TGTGCCAGCAGTTTCGGCAAAGCCGGAGTGGGTGAGCAGTTCTTC

V: TRBV6-5
D: .
size: .
J: TRBJ1-1
CDR3: CASRFGTLNTEAFF
DNA: TGTGCCAGCAGATTCGGGACCTTGAACACTGAAGCTTTCTTT

V: TRBV12-5
D: TRBD1
size: once
J: TRBJ2-7
CDR3: CASGPILLDRGSDEQYF
DNA: TGTGCTAGTGGCCCCATATTACTGGACAGGGGAAGTGACGAGCAGTACTTC

V: TRBV15
D: TRBD2
size: few
J: TRBJ2-4
CDR3: CATSREGGANIQYF
DNA: TGTGCCACCAGCAGAGAGGGAGGGGCAAACATTCAGTACTTC

V: TRBV19
D: .
size: .
J: TRBJ2-2
CDR3: CASSIWTLDFTGELFF
DNA: TGTGCCAGTAGTATTTGGACGCTAGATTTCACCGGGGAGCTGTTTTTT

V: TRBV7-2
D: .
size: .
J: TRBJ2-7
CDR3: CASSLRARGSYEQYF
DNA: TGTGCCAGCAGCTTACGAGCCCGGGGCTCCTACGAGCAGTACTTC

V: TRBV30
D: TRBD1
size: .
J: TRBJ2-7
CDR3: CAWSFTGQAGEQYF
DNA: TGTGCCTGGAGTTTTACGGGACAGGCGGGGGAGCAGTACTTC

V: TRBV11-3
D: .
size: .
J: TRBJ2-7
CDR3: CASSWGDSGEQYF
DNA: TGTGCCAGCAGCTGGGGCGACTCGGGCGAGCAGTACTTC

V: TRBV2
D: TRBD2
size: .
J: TRBJ2-2
CDR3: CASSTGPAGLAGLKPGTGELFF
DNA: TGTGCCAGCAGTACAGGACCCGCAGGACTAGCGGGATTAAAGCCGGGCACCGGGGAGCTGTTTTTT

V: TRBV19
D: .
size: .
J: TRBJ2-1
CDR3: CASSIGLTEKEQFF
DNA: TGTGCCAGTAGTATAGGTTTGACTGAAAAGGAGCAGTTCTTC

V: TRBV11-3
D: .
size: few
J: TRBJ2-1
CDR3: CASSAGLASYNEQFF
DNA: TGTGCCAGCAGCGCTGGGCTAGCCTCCTACAATGAGCAGTTCTTC

V: TRBV6-1
D: .
size: .
J: TRBJ2-1
CDR3: CASSDLNEQFF
DNA: TGTGCCAGCAGCGACCTAAATGAGCAGTTCTTC

V: TRBV7-2
D: .
size: .
J: TRBJ2-1
CDR3: CASSLDVAAGIGFF
DNA: .